A single sample is the source of the 13 T cell receptor beta chains below, sequenced in a study of PD-1 blockade in classical Hodgkin lymphoma. Repertoires were generated with immunoSEQ multiplex PCR, while TCRdb's copy carries only in-frame clones and drops some. The sample carries over 60,000 clones, around 94% recorded once. As for time point: cycle 4 day 1 (C4D1), after 5 to 7 weeks of nivolumab. Following autologous stem cell transplantation, relapse occurred in every patient, and exposure to brentuximab vedotin varied. Source: peripheral blood mononuclear cells (PBMCs), taken before the fourth cycle of nivolumab. These receptors were taken from a human donor with classical Hodgkin lymphoma.

The chain uses TRBV28 and TRBJ1-5; 10 bases line up with TRBD1. The germline V gene encodes CDR1 MDHEN and CDR2 SYDVKM. The CDR3 has 16 amino acids. V was pared by 6 bases and J by 2 bases, with 7 bases of the junction left unmatched. CDR3 amino acids: CASRQDRGLGNQPQHF. DNA for the CDR3: TGTGCCAGCAGACAAGACAGGGGGCTGGGCAATCAGCCCCAGCATTTT.

The V call is TRBV5-6, the J call TRBJ2-4; no definite D call. Germline V gives CDR1 SGHDT, CDR2 YYEEEE. The CDR3 sequence is 15 residues long. V was trimmed by 7 bases and J by 0 bases, leaving 14 bases between them. The CDR3 loop reads CASASKVVAKNIQYF. CDR3 bases: TGTGCCAGCGCCTCAAAGGTTGTAGCCAAAAACATTCAGTACTTC.

This clone was detected only a few times. CDR3 in amino acids: CASSHPRDGLYNEQFF. In DNA, the CDR3 is TGTGCCAGCAGCCACCCCCGGGACGGATTATACAATGAGCAGTTCTTC. The V call is TRBV7-9, the J call TRBJ2-1, with D perhaps being TRBD1 or TRBD2 (5 bases each). The V gene lost 5 bases and the J gene lost 4 bases, with 18 bases spanning the gap. Germline V gene data show CDR1 as SEHNR and CDR2 as FQNEAQ (reference sequence). The CDR3 length is 16 residues.

This clone came up once. The J gene is TRBJ2-7, the V gene TRBV10-3; maybe TRBD1 (6 bases). Germline loops: CDR1 ENHRY, CDR2 SYGVKD. There are 13 residues in the CDR3. V lost 6 bases and J lost 6, with 15 bases in between. CDR3 amino acids: CAIRQNVRGEQYF. DNA for the CDR3: TGTGCCATCAGACAAAACGTCAGGGGCGAGCAGTACTTC.

This chain links TRBV7-6 with TRBJ1-1; TRBD1 matches 7 bases. V was pared by 4 bases and J by 1 base, with 3 bases of the junction left unmatched. There are 14 residues in the CDR3. The germline CDR1 and CDR2 sequences are SGHVS and FNYEAQ. Written as DNA, the CDR3 is TGTGCCAGCAGCTACAGACAGGGGAACACTGAAGCTTTCTTT. It encodes CASSYRQGNTEAFF.

The CDR3 DNA reads TGTGCCAGCAGCTTAGGGGGAGGACGCAATCAGCCCCAGCATTTT. Translated, it gives CASSLGGGRNQPQHF. V and J are TRBV7-2 and TRBJ1-5; D is undetermined. This CDR3 region has 15 residues. The V gene's germline CDR1 is SGHTA and CDR2 FQGNSA. The V end lost 1 base, the J end lost 2 bases, and 9 bases lay between the germline ends.

This sequence joins TRBV30 and TRBJ2-7; TRBD1 matches at 7 bases. The length of the CDR3 is 14 residues. Looked up from germline, CDR1 is GTSNPN and CDR2 is SVGIG (reference sequence). In DNA, the CDR3 is TGTGCTTCCTCCAGACAGGGTCAGACCTACGAGCAGTACTTC. Translation: CASSRQGQTYEQYF.

The gene calls are TRBV27 and TRBJ1-5; D possibly corresponds to TRBD1 (6 bases). Germline assignment: CDR1 MNHEY and CDR2 SMNVEV (reference sequence). The CDR3 is 15 residues long. V was pared by 6 bases and J by 6 bases, with 18 bases between. The CDR3 reads CASRARDIGSQPQHF. CDR3 nucleotides: TGTGCCAGCAGGGCCCGGGACATAGGGAGTCAGCCCCAGCATTTT.

This clone was detected once. V and J are TRBV2 and TRBJ1-2; 8 bases are a match to TRBD1. The CDR3 consists of 16 residues. Germline-derived CDR1 and CDR2 are SNHLY and FYNNEI. After removal of 3 bases from V and 2 bases from J, the junction contained 8 bases not matched to a gene. This CDR3 is CASSEGDRGMNYGYTF. CDR3 bases: TGTGCCAGCAGTGAGGGCGACAGGGGCATGAACTATGGCTACACCTTC.

V is TRBV5-4 and J is TRBJ2-7, with 9 bases lining up with TRBD1. The germline gives CDR1 SGHNT, CDR2 YYREEE (reference sequence). This CDR3 has 13 amino acids. J gave up 6 bases and V 3 bases, and 4 bases lay outside the gene matches. Here the CDR3 DNA reads TGTGCCAGCAGCTGGGGACAGGGCGGCGAGCAGTACTTC. Translated: CASSWGQGGEQYF.

The rearrangement joins TRBV20-1 to TRBJ2-1, with a possible D match to TRBD1 (6 bases). V was clipped by 5 bases and J by 7 bases, with 9 bases between them. The CDR3 loop spans 11 amino acids. CDR1 DFQATT and CDR2 SNEGSKA come from the germline V gene (reference sequence). The CDR3 DNA sequence: TGCAGTGCTGCAGGGGAGAATGAGCAGTTCTTC. This encodes CSAAGENEQFF.

The chain is built from TRBV27 and TRBJ1-5; D remains unclear. V was pared by 8 bases and J by 0 bases, with 17 bases between. CDR1 is MNHEY and CDR2 is SMNVEV in the germline V gene (reference sequence). The CDR3 runs to 16 residues. Here the CDR3 reads CASLPAANYSNQPQHF. The CDR3, as DNA: TGTGCCAGCCTCCCGGCAGCGAATTATAGCAATCAGCCCCAGCATTTT.

The chain carries TRBV6-5 and TRBJ1-1; D gene ambiguous. The germline gives CDR1 MNHEY, CDR2 SVGAGI. Trimming stripped 4 bases from V and 1 base from J, with 10 bases between. CDR3 length: 14 residues. CDR3 sequence reads: CASSSGRPNTEAFF. The DNA of the CDR3 is TGTGCCAGCAGTTCCGGACGGCCGAACACTGAAGCTTTCTTT.